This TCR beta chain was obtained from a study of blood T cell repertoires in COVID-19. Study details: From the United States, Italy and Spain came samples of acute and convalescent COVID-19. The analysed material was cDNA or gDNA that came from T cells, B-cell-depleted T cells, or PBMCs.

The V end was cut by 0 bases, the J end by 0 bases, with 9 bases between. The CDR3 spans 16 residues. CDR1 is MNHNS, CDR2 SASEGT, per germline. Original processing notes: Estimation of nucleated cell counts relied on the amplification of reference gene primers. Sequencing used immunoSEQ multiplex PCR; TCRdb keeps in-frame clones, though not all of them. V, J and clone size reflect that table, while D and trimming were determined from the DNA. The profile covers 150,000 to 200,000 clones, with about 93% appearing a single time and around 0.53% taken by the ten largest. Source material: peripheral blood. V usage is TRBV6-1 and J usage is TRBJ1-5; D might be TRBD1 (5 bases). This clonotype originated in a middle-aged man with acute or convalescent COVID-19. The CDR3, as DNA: TGTGCCAGCAGTGAAGCGACAGCTAATAGCAATCAGCCCCAGCATTTT. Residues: CASSEATANSNQPQHF.